This T cell receptor beta chain was recorded in a study of T cell changes during pregnancy in multiple sclerosis. The data were produced by immunoSEQ multiplex PCR, yet TCRdb's version contains in-frame clones alone and is incomplete. The repertoire has approximately 36,000 clones, around 93% of them found once; the top ten carry 0.41%. CDR1 and CDR2 (germline): SGHNT, YENEEA. This CDR3 spans 14 amino acids. V dropped 4 bases and J dropped 7; count of bases not matched to a gene: 4. The rearrangement uses TRBV11-3 and TRBJ2-2; 9 nucleotides agree with TRBD2. Source: CD4+ T cells from peripheral blood mononuclear cells, taken in the first trimester of pregnancy. The clonotype comes from a female donor with multiple sclerosis, enrolled in a pregnancy study. CDR3 loop: CASSSRTSVGELFF. CDR3 DNA sequence: TGTGCCAGCAGCTCTAGGACTAGCGTCGGGGAGCTGTTTTTT.